These 23 T cell receptor beta chains were all obtained from the same sample, sequenced in a study of T cells after yellow fever vaccination. TCRdb recomputed calls from the 5' RACE reads with MiXCR, one row per CDR3 protein. The repertoire holds some 350,000 distinct CDR3 sequences, with 6.2% as singletons. Specimen: PBMCs, collected 5 days after the yellow fever booster vaccination. The receptor set was obtained from a man aged 30 to 45 who received the YFV17D yellow fever vaccine.

This clonotype was recorded at least ten times. This chain connects TRBV20-1 to TRBJ2-5; 7 bases are a match to TRBD2. V shed 1 base, J shed 9 bases, and the junction held 2 bases outside the gene matches. This CDR3 contains 11 residues. The V gene's germline CDR1 is DFQATT and CDR2 SNEGSKA (reference sequence). CDR3 amino acids: CSARGEGAQYF. For the CDR3, the DNA is TGCAGTGCTAGAGGGGAGGGTGCCCAGTACTTC.

This clonotype occurred a few times. The V and J genes are TRBV12-3 or TRBV12-4 and TRBJ2-1; 9 bases are shared with TRBD1. The CDR3 spans 15 residues. The ends lost 5 bases at V and 11 bases at J; junction bases unmatched: 13. CDR3 DNA sequence: TGTGCCAGCAGTAGAAATGGGGGCAACAGGGGGCAGCAGTTCTTC. Amino acid sequence: CASSRNGGNRGQQFF.

The V gene is TRBV12-3 or TRBV12-4, the J gene TRBJ2-2; 9 positions agree with TRBD1. Germline trimming cut 6 bases from V and 4 bases from J; bases unmatched to any gene: 9. The CDR3 runs 16 residues. The CDR3 DNA follows: TGTGCCAGCAGGTCCGGGACAGGGAGTATCACCGGGGAGCTGTTTTTT. It yields the protein CASRSGTGSITGELFF.

A few counts support this clonotype. The rearrangement links TRBV20-1 to TRBJ1-1; no firm D call. Germline lookup yields CDR1 DFQATT and CDR2 SNEGSKA (reference sequence). This CDR3 has 13 residues. V lost 3 bases, J lost 1 base, and 9 bases lay in between. In nucleotides, the CDR3 is TGCAGTGCTAGTCCAGATCCGAACACTGAAGCTTTCTTT. Translating it yields CSASPDPNTEAFF.

The chain recombines TRBV20-1 with TRBJ2-3, with 7 bases matching TRBD2. Germline CDR1 and CDR2: DFQATT and SNEGSKA (reference sequence). There are 14 residues in the CDR3. J lost 6 bases, V lost 5 bases, and 11 bases had no gene match. CDR3 amino acids: CSAPIAGRPDTQYF. CDR3 DNA sequence: TGCAGTGCTCCTATAGCGGGCCGCCCGGATACGCAGTATTTT.

V is TRBV6-6 and J is TRBJ2-5; TRBD2 might be the D (6 bases). V gave up 7 bases and J gave up 3 bases, with 9 bases separating them. The CDR3 is 12 amino acids. Germline CDR1 is MNHNY and CDR2 is SVGAGI (reference sequence). The CDR3 spells CASNIAEETQYF. The CDR3 nucleotides are TGTGCCAGCAACATAGCGGAAGAGACCCAGTACTTC.

The table lists this clonotype with a few counts. The V gene is TRBV19, the J gene TRBJ2-1, with D possibly matching TRBD2 (5 bases). Germline V gene lookup returns CDR1 LNHDA and CDR2 SQIVND (reference sequence). The CDR3 is made up of 11 amino acids. V lost 3 bases and J lost 15, with 12 bases in between. The CDR3 DNA reads as TGTGCCAGTAGTATCGAGGGTCTTAGGTTCTTC. Protein sequence: CASSIEGLRFF.

This clonotype was observed at least ten times. The DNA for the CDR3 is TGTGCCAGCAGGGTAGCGGGAGTGCACACCGGGGAGCTGTTTTTT. Protein sequence: CASRVAGVHTGELFF. The chain carries TRBV7-2 and TRBJ2-2; the match to TRBD2 covers 9 bases. The V and J ends lost 6 bases and 3 bases, in that order; junction bases with no gene match: 5. The CDR3 is 15 residues long. Germline CDR1 SGHTA, CDR2 FQGNSA. Full variable domain (remainder filled in from reference TRBV7-2 and TRBJ2-2): GAGVSQSPSNKVTEKGKDVELRCDPISGHTALYWYRQSLGQGLEFLIYFQGNSAPDKSGLPSDRFSAERTGGSVSTLTIQRTQQEDSAVYLCASRVAGVHTGELFFGEGSRLTVL.

The V and J genes are TRBV12-3 or TRBV12-4 and TRBJ2-7; TRBD2 might be the D (6 bases). V was trimmed by 3 bases and J by 6 bases, leaving 15 bases between them. CDR3 size: 14 residues. CDR3 in DNA: TGTGCCAGCAGTTTTGAGGGCGGAGGGCGCGAGCAGTACTTC. It yields the protein CASSFEGGGREQYF.

This clonotype showed up many times. V and J are TRBV12-3 or TRBV12-4 and TRBJ1-1; no clear D gene. There are 13 residues in the CDR3. The ends were cut back, 6 bases at V and 7 bases at J, with 15 bases in the middle. CDR3 nucleotide sequence: TGTGCCAGCAGCCCCCTCGAGCCGTTTGAAGCTTTCTTT. Translated, it gives CASSPLEPFEAFF.

This clonotype was seen only a few times. This rearrangement joins TRBV6-1 to TRBJ1-5; 8 positions agree with TRBD1. V was pared by 7 bases and J by 4 bases, with 12 bases of the junction left unmatched. CDR1 and CDR2 from the germline V gene are MNHNS and SASEGT. The CDR3 covers 16 residues. The CDR3 loop reads CASTPPPDRGNQPQHF. Here the CDR3 DNA reads TGTGCCAGCACCCCCCCTCCCGACAGGGGTAATCAGCCCCAGCATTTT.

This clonotype was seen only a few times. This chain joins TRBV20-1 and TRBJ2-7; D is ambiguous. CDR1 and CDR2 from the germline V gene are DFQATT and SNEGSKA (reference sequence). V was pared by 1 base and J by 5 bases, with 18 bases between. This CDR3 is 15 amino acids long. CDR3 region: CSARASHQSRDEQYF. Written as DNA, the CDR3 is TGCAGTGCTAGAGCAAGTCACCAGTCCCGGGACGAGCAGTACTTC.

This clonotype has ten or more counts. V is TRBV29-1 and J is TRBJ2-3, with 8 bases fitting TRBD2. This CDR3 has 12 amino acids. J lost 2 bases, V lost 8 bases, and 3 bases had no gene match. Per germline, CDR1 SQVTM and CDR2 ANQGSEA. The CDR3 coding sequence is TGCAGCTCAGCGGGGGCCACAGATACGCAGTATTTT. Translation: CSSAGATDTQYF.

The CDR3, as DNA: TGTGCCATCAGTGAGTCTGGTGAGCAGTTCTTC. Translated, it gives CAISESGEQFF. The chain uses TRBV10-3 and TRBJ2-1; D gene uncertain. Germline values: CDR1 ENHRY, CDR2 SYGVKD. V was pared by 0 bases and J by 9 bases, with 3 bases between. The CDR3 is made up of 11 amino acids.

This clonotype was picked up a small number of times. The gene calls are TRBV2 and TRBJ2-3; a weak D match, TRBD1 (5 bases). This CDR3 comprises 15 residues. V lost 3 bases and J 0 bases, leaving 10 bases between the germline ends. From germline, CDR1 is SNHLY and CDR2 FYNNEI. As DNA, the CDR3 is TGTGCCAGCAGTGATTCTGGGGCTAGCACAGATACGCAGTATTTT. It yields the protein CASSDSGASTDTQYF.

This chain connects TRBV6-5 to TRBJ2-1, with D perhaps TRBD1 or TRBD2 (5 bases each). V lost 4 bases and J 10 bases, leaving 14 bases between the germline ends. Germline CDR1 and CDR2: MNHEY and SVGAGI. This CDR3 comprises 13 residues. The CDR3 loop reads CASSSFLRDEQFF. CDR3 sequence (DNA): TGTGCCAGCAGTTCTTTTTTGAGGGACGAGCAGTTCTTC.

This clonotype was picked up many times. V is TRBV12-3 or TRBV12-4 and J is TRBJ2-2; tentatively, D is TRBD2 (5 bases). The V end was cut by 1 base, the J end by 1 base, with 13 bases between. This CDR3 spans 17 amino acids. The CDR3 loop is CASSLEGGGGNTGELFF. CDR3 DNA sequence: TGTGCCAGCAGTTTAGAAGGTGGAGGAGGGAACACCGGGGAGCTGTTTTTT.

This clonotype was counted between two and nine times. The chain links TRBV28 to TRBJ2-3; TRBD1 is a possible D gene (6 bases). Between the trimmed V and J ends, which lost 4 bases and 3 bases, there was a span of 11 bases. The CDR3 covers 14 residues. From germline, CDR1 is MDHEN and CDR2 SYDVKM. The chain's CDR3 is CASSSGQLTDTQYF. The CDR3 bases are TGTGCCAGCAGTTCCGGACAGCTTACAGATACGCAGTATTTT.

This clonotype was observed at least ten times. The genes are TRBV5-1 and TRBJ2-7; TRBD2 matches at 8 bases. CDR1 is SGHRS, CDR2 YFSETQ, per germline. The trim removed 3 bases at V and 2 bases at J, leaving 10 bases unmatched. The CDR3 length is 16 residues. CDR3 in amino acids: CASSWSRDGRAYEQYF. The CDR3 nucleotides read TGCGCCAGCAGCTGGAGTCGTGACGGGAGGGCCTACGAGCAGTACTTC. The whole variable domain, filled in from reference TRBV5-1 and TRBJ2-7, reads KAGVTQTPRYLIKTRGQQVTLSCSPISGHRSVSWYQQTPGQGLQFLFEYFSETQRNKGNFPGRFSGRQFSNSRSEMNVSTLELGDSALYLCASSWSRDGRAYEQYFGPGTRLTVT.

In its sample, this clonotype was seen many times. The gene calls are TRBV20-1 and TRBJ2-1; 11 nucleotides match TRBD2. Trimming took 8 bases from V and 12 from J; bases not matched to a gene: 3. The germline V gene has CDR1 DFQATT and CDR2 SNEGSKA (reference sequence). CDR3 length equals 10 residues. CDR3 sequence: CSSTSGTQFF. The CDR3 DNA reads as TGCAGTTCGACTAGCGGGACGCAGTTCTTC.

The V and J genes are TRBV5-1 and TRBJ2-7, with TRBD1 matching 9 bases. The CDR3 runs to 13 residues. Trimming cost V 4 bases and J 10 bases; bases outside gene matches: 9. Germline V gene data show CDR1 as SGHRS and CDR2 as YFSETQ. CDR3 region: CASSPGQGSLQYF. DNA of the CDR3: TGCGCCAGCAGCCCGGGACAGGGATCCCTCCAGTACTTC.

This clonotype was recorded at least ten times. This sequence joins TRBV7-2 and TRBJ1-1; D is possibly TRBD1 (5 bases). V lost 2 bases and J lost 5, with 15 bases in between. Germline CDR1 and CDR2: SGHTA and FQGNSA. This CDR3 is 15 amino acids long. The CDR3 reads CASSLLGMGGTEAFF. CDR3 bases: TGTGCCAGCAGCTTATTAGGGATGGGGGGTACTGAAGCTTTCTTT.

This clonotype appeared many times. This chain connects TRBV29-1 to TRBJ2-5, with D perhaps being TRBD1 or TRBD2 (6 bases each). Germline values: CDR1 SQVTM, CDR2 ANQGSEA. The CDR3 contains 14 residues. Trimming removed 8 bases at V and 3 bases at J, with 19 bases between. The CDR3 region is CSPRRGGREETQYF. The CDR3 bases are TGCAGCCCTAGGAGAGGGGGGCGAGAAGAGACCCAGTACTTC.